These 13 T cell receptor beta chains were sequenced from one sample in a study of cytomegalovirus exposure and HLA in healthy donors. This PCR relied on a set of 60 Vbeta primers and 13 Jbeta primers. This table comes from immunoSEQ multiplex PCR, and its TCRdb copy is limited to in-frame clones, with some not included. The sample has around 92,000 clones; around three quarters are singletons. The sequenced sample was PBMCs. The receptor set was obtained from a human donor in good health.

The chain recombines TRBV7-9 with TRBJ2-6; 9 nucleotides match TRBD1. J was trimmed by 4 bases and V by 8 bases; bases with no gene match: 12. The CDR3 covers 17 residues. Germline CDR1 reads SEHNR; CDR2 reads FQNEAQ (reference sequence). For the CDR3, the DNA is TGTGCCAGCGTCATGGGGACAGGGATATCGGGGGCCAACGTCCTGACTTTC. It translates to CASVMGTGISGANVLTF. The full variable domain, with the rest looked up from reference TRBV7-9 and TRBJ2-6, is DTGVSQNPRHKITKRGQNVTFRCDPISEHNRLYWYRQTLGQGPEFLTYFQNEAQLEKSRLLSDRFSAERPKGSFSTLEIQRTEQGDSAMYLCASVMGTGISGANVLTFGAGSRLTVL.

CDR3: CASSLVPAGATYEQYF. The CDR3 coding sequence is TGCGCCAGCAGCTTGGTGCCAGCGGGGGCTACCTACGAGCAGTACTTC. The chain links TRBV5-1 to TRBJ2-7; 8 bases are shared with TRBD2. Germline V gene sequence: CDR1 SGHRS, CDR2 YFSETQ. V lost 0 bases, J lost 2 bases, and 7 bases stayed unmatched. The CDR3 consists of 16 residues.

The chain carries TRBV5-1 and TRBJ2-5, with D perhaps TRBD1 (6 bases). The CDR3 is 17 amino acids. Trimming left V 0 bases short and J 0 bases short, with 15 bases between. CDR1 is SGHRS and CDR2 is YFSETQ in the germline V gene. In nucleotides, the CDR3 is TGCGCCAGCAGCTTGGGGGTAAGGGGGTCGTACCAAGAGACCCAGTACTTC. It yields the protein CASSLGVRGSYQETQYF.

V and J are TRBV6-1 and TRBJ1-3; D not resolved. Germline V CDR1 and CDR2: MNHNS, SASEGT. The V gene lost 3 bases and the J gene lost 0 bases, with 15 bases spanning the gap. This CDR3 comprises 17 residues. CDR3 sequence: CASSEFFGISSGNTIYF. Written as DNA, the CDR3 is TGTGCCAGCAGTGAGTTCTTTGGTATCAGCTCTGGAAACACCATATATTTT.

The J gene is TRBJ2-5, the V gene TRBV5-6, with TRBD1 identical over 11 bases. The DNA end is more similar to TRBJ2-7, so the J call may be wrong. The CDR3 covers 15 residues. CDR1 is SGHDT and CDR2 is YYEEEE in the germline V gene. CDR3 loop: CASSPGTGGSYEQYF. CDR3 in DNA: TGTGCCAGCAGCCCCGGGACAGGGGGGTCCTACGAGCAGTACTTC.

About this clone itself: Additional DNA sequences in this sample encode the identical CDR3. The CDR3: CASGGTQRGGYTF. CDR3 coding DNA: TGTGCCAGTGGCGGGACCCAACGTGGGGGCTACACCTTC. This chain links TRBV27 with TRBJ1-2; possibly TRBD1 for D (5 bases). The V end was cut by 9 bases, the J end by 8 bases, with 19 bases between. The germline CDR1 and CDR2 sequences are MNHEY and SMNVEV (reference sequence). The CDR3 spans 13 residues.

This chain uses TRBV29-1 with TRBJ1-2; 7 bases agree with TRBD1. The V gene's germline CDR1 is SQVTM and CDR2 ANQGSEA. This CDR3 comprises 11 residues. V dropped 6 bases and J dropped 8; count of bases not matched to a gene: 6. The CDR3 nucleotides read TGCAGCGTGTACAGGGGAACGGGCTACACCTTC. Translated: CSVYRGTGYTF.

The chain recombines TRBV14 with TRBJ2-1, with 12 bases lining up with TRBD2. V lost 4 bases and J lost 10; bases outside the gene matches: 14. The CDR3 sequence is 17 residues long. Germline CDR1 is SGHDN and CDR2 is FVKESK. CDR3 in amino acids: CASSPRATSGSLIEQFF. In DNA, the CDR3 is TGTGCCAGCAGCCCACGGGCGACTAGCGGGAGCTTAATAGAGCAGTTCTTC. Variable domain in full (rest from reference TRBV14 and TRBJ2-1): EAGVTQFPSHSVIEKGQTVTLRCDPISGHDNLYWYRRVMGKEIKFLLHFVKESKQDESGMPNNRFLAERTGGTYSTLKVQPAELEDSGVYFCASSPRATSGSLIEQFFGPGTRLTVL.

In this sample, this clone turned up a few times. The genes are TRBV5-1 and TRBJ2-3, with 9 positions matching TRBD2. V was pared by 2 bases and J by 2 bases, with 18 bases of the junction left unmatched. The CDR3 contains 20 residues. Germline CDR1 SGHRS, CDR2 YFSETQ. DNA of the CDR3: TGCGCCAGCAGCTTAGGCGGGGGGGCGGTTAGTCGTATGAACACAGATACGCAGTATTTT. Translated: CASSLGGGAVSRMNTDTQYF.

The chain employs TRBV5-4 and TRBJ1-2; 7 positions agree with TRBD1. The CDR3 extends over 15 amino acids. Per germline, CDR1 SGHNT and CDR2 YYREEE (reference sequence). With 2 bases clipped from V and 10 bases from J, the junction kept 14 bases outside the gene matches. CDR3 loop: CASSLPDEDRFLYTF. CDR3 sequence (DNA): TGTGCCAGCAGCTTACCCGACGAGGACAGGTTTCTCTACACCTTC.

In DNA form, the CDR3 reads TGTGCCAGCAGTTTAGGACAGACGGGTGGTGAGCAGTTCTTC. It is translated as CASSLGQTGGEQFF. This chain uses TRBV6-5 with TRBJ2-1; TRBD1 might be the D (6 bases). The germline V and J ends were trimmed by 4 bases and 9 bases, with 16 bases remaining between them. The germline V gene encodes CDR1 MNHEY and CDR2 SVGAGI. CDR3 length: 14 amino acids.

CDR3 sequence: CSVGASGGARNGELFF. The CDR3 DNA reads as TGCAGCGTTGGGGCTAGCGGGGGGGCACGGAACGGGGAGCTGTTTTTT. This chain joins TRBV29-1 and TRBJ2-2; 12 bases line up with TRBD2. Trimming removed 4 bases from V and 7 bases from J; junction bases left unmatched: 10. The germline gives CDR1 SQVTM, CDR2 ANQGSEA. This CDR3 spans 16 amino acids.

The chain links TRBV6-1 to TRBJ2-7; D is possibly TRBD1 (5 bases). V was trimmed by 0 bases and J by 4 bases, leaving 13 bases between them. The CDR3 runs 15 residues. Per germline, CDR1 MNHNS and CDR2 SASEGT. The CDR3 nucleotides are TGTGCCAGCAGTGAAGCGGGGCCAGGTACATACGAGCAGTACTTC. Residues: CASSEAGPGTYEQYF.